The 19 T cell receptor beta chains given below trace back to one sample, sequenced in a study of blood T cell repertoires in COVID-19. Clones were sequenced by immunoSEQ multiplex PCR, and TCRdb holds only the in-frame ones, with some missing. The table lists over 45,000 clones, about four fifths of them singletons. The sample consisted of peripheral blood. The receptors derive from a man aged 50 to 60 with active COVID-19.

The chain has TRBV10-3 and TRBJ1-5; 7 bases are shared with TRBD1. Germline lookup yields CDR1 ENHRY and CDR2 SYGVKD. The V and J ends lost 8 bases and 3 bases, in that order; junction bases with no gene match: 4. The CDR3 totals 13 residues. The CDR3 sequence: CAIQGESNQPQHF. CDR3 bases: TGTGCCATCCAGGGGGAGTCCAATCAGCCCCAGCATTTT.

CDR3 in amino acids: CSVEGIAGAFTDTQYF. The CDR3 nucleotides read TGCAGCGTTGAAGGTATAGCGGGGGCTTTCACAGATACGCAGTATTTT. V and J are TRBV29-1 and TRBJ2-3; the match to TRBD2 covers 9 bases. The CDR3 totals 16 residues. J gave up 2 bases and V 1 base, and 7 bases lay outside the gene matches. In germline, CDR1 is SQVTM, CDR2 ANQGSEA.

V usage is TRBV6-5 and J usage is TRBJ1-1; D gene unclear. Germline CDR1 reads MNHEY; CDR2 reads SVGAGI. This CDR3 is built from 11 residues. V was pared by 10 bases and J by 1 base, with 7 bases between. The CDR3 nucleotides read TGTGCCACCCGGTGGAACACTGAAGCTTTCTTT. Translation: CATRWNTEAFF.

On this clone itself: Mismatch with germline at one junction end may stem from a read error. CDR3 bases: TGTGCCACCAGTGATTTGCTTCAGGGATCCACCAGGGAGCTGTTTTTT. Protein sequence: CATSDLLQGSTRELFF. V gene TRBV24-1 combines with J gene TRBJ2-2, with D possibly matching TRBD1 (5 bases). CDR1 and CDR2 (germline): KGHDR, SFDVKD. The CDR3 sequence is 16 residues long.

This clone showed up just once. The chain links TRBV10-3 to TRBJ1-2, with TRBD1 matching over 10 bases. Per the germline V gene, CDR1 is ENHRY and CDR2 is SYGVKD. Losses at the gene ends were 6 bases for V and 6 bases for J; bases not matched to a gene: 13. CDR3 length equals 16 residues. CDR3 amino acids: CAISPGGGTGDHGYTF. The CDR3 bases are TGTGCCATCAGCCCCGGAGGAGGGACAGGGGACCATGGCTACACCTTC.

For the CDR3, the DNA is TGTGCCACCGCACAGGGAACCTATGGCTACACCTTC. This encodes CATAQGTYGYTF. This chain connects TRBV28 to TRBJ1-2; maybe TRBD1 (6 bases). The germline gives CDR1 MDHEN, CDR2 SYDVKM. The CDR3 is 12 residues long. Trimming removed 10 bases at V and 4 bases at J, with 13 bases between.

The chain recombines TRBV6-2 or TRBV6-3 with TRBJ2-1; TRBD1 agrees at 9 bases. Germline V gene data show CDR1 as MNHEY and CDR2 as SVGEGT. This CDR3 has 18 residues. V dropped 2 bases and J dropped 0; count of bases not matched to a gene: 8. As DNA, the CDR3 is TGTGCCAGCAGTTACGAGGACTCGGACAGGGGCTCCTACAATGAGCAGTTCTTC. As protein: CASSYEDSDRGSYNEQFF.

For this clone: A read error may produce the germline difference seen at one junction end. Other nucleotide sequences in the sample specify the same CDR3. This chain connects TRBV6-5 to TRBJ2-1; possible D gene TRBD2, 5 bases. Per germline, CDR1 MNHEY and CDR2 SVGAGI. This CDR3 has 15 residues. The CDR3 DNA sequence: TGTGCCAGCGCCGCGGGCTTGAGCTCCTACAATGAACAGTTCTTC. Translating gives CASAAGLSSYNEQFF.

The CDR3 coding sequence is TGTGCCAGCAGCCAAGCCCTCAGCACAGATACGCAGTATTTT. It encodes CASSQALSTDTQYF. The chain combines TRBV3-1 (or the pseudogene TRBV3-2) with TRBJ2-3; D is ambiguous. V was pared by 1 base and J by 0 bases, with 5 bases between. The CDR3 sequence is 14 residues long. Germline loops: CDR1 LGHDT, CDR2 YNNKEL (reference sequence).

The chain combines TRBV5-5 with TRBJ2-2; TRBD2 matches at 7 bases. V lost 4 bases to trimming and J lost 4 bases; unmatched junction nucleotides: 4. The CDR3 sequence is 14 residues long. CDR1 and CDR2 (germline): SGHKS, YYEKEE (reference sequence). The chain's CDR3 is CASSRDYFTGELFF. The DNA of the CDR3 is TGTGCCAGCAGCAGGGACTACTTCACCGGGGAGCTGTTTTTT.

J is TRBJ2-5 and V is TRBV5-1; 12 nucleotides line up with TRBD2. This CDR3 comprises 15 residues. J gave up 2 bases and V 3 bases, and 2 bases lay outside the gene matches. Germline CDR1 SGHRS, CDR2 YFSETQ. Here the CDR3 DNA reads TGCGCCAGCAGCTCCACTAGCGGGGGGCAAGAGACCCAGTACTTC. This codes for CASSSTSGGQETQYF.

The J gene is TRBJ2-1, the V gene TRBV12-3 or TRBV12-4, with D hard to call. Trimming stripped 4 bases from V and 2 bases from J, with 3 bases between. This CDR3 has 12 amino acids. The CDR3 DNA sequence: TGTGCCAGCAGTTCAACCTACAATGAGCAGTTCTTC. This sequence encodes CASSSTYNEQFF.

The chain has TRBV3-1 (or the pseudogene TRBV3-2) and TRBJ2-3; D unclear. The CDR3 spans 15 residues. Germline V gene data show CDR1 as LGHDT and CDR2 as YNNKEL (reference sequence). V lost 0 bases and J lost 3, with 10 bases in between. The CDR3 protein is CASSQDGLRTDTQYF. The CDR3 DNA reads as TGTGCCAGCAGCCAAGATGGGCTAAGAACAGATACGCAGTATTTT.

The chain links TRBV6-5 to TRBJ2-3; 11 nucleotides match TRBD2. The CDR3 extends over 16 amino acids. Per the germline V gene, CDR1 is MNHEY and CDR2 is SVGAGI. Trimming removed 2 bases from V and 1 base from J; junction bases left unmatched: 2. The CDR3 DNA is TGTGCCAGCAGTTACCCGACTAGCGGGGGCACAGATACGCAGTATTTT. Protein sequence: CASSYPTSGGTDTQYF.

V and J are TRBV5-1 and TRBJ1-2, with unresolved D. This CDR3 contains 13 residues. Germline V gene sequence: CDR1 SGHRS, CDR2 YFSETQ. V dropped 3 bases and J dropped 2 bases, with 8 bases sitting between them. CDR3: CASSSTPNYGYTF. CDR3 sequence (DNA): TGCGCCAGCAGCTCAACACCAAACTATGGCTACACCTTC.

This chain links TRBV9 with TRBJ2-1, with 9 bases identical to TRBD2. Trimming at V came to 0 bases and at J to 10 bases, leaving 8 bases not matched to a gene. CDR1 SGDLS and CDR2 YYNGEE come from the germline V gene. The CDR3 runs 15 residues. CDR3 in DNA: TGTGCCAGCAGCGTAGCAGCGGGGGGCCGAGAAGAGCAGTTCTTC. As protein: CASSVAAGGREEQFF.

This chain uses TRBV11-2 with TRBJ1-3, with D perhaps matching TRBD1 (5 bases). Germline V gene lookup returns CDR1 SGHAT and CDR2 FQNNGV. The CDR3 covers 16 residues. Trimming pared 0 bases from V and 0 bases from J, leaving 9 bases between. For the CDR3, the DNA is TGTGCCAGCAGCTTAGAGGCGGGGCGCTCTGGAAACACCATATATTTT. This gives the protein CASSLEAGRSGNTIYF.

V and J are TRBV3-1 (or the pseudogene TRBV3-2) and TRBJ2-1; 12 positions match TRBD2. The germline gives CDR1 LGHDT, CDR2 YNNKEL (reference sequence). The CDR3 loop spans 14 amino acids. Trimming cost V 7 bases and J 8 bases; bases outside gene matches: 6. In DNA form, the CDR3 reads TGTGCCAGCACCGAGACTAGCGGGGGCGATGAGCAGTTCTTC. Its translation: CASTETSGGDEQFF.

The sample holds one count of this clone. The V and J genes are TRBV18 and TRBJ2-7; tentatively, D is TRBD2 (7 bases). CDR3 size: 15 residues. Between the trimmed V and J ends, which lost 6 bases and 3 bases, there was a span of 18 bases. Germline CDR1 is KGHSH and CDR2 is LQKENI. The CDR3 sequence: CASSQSRGAGYEQYF. CDR3 DNA sequence: TGTGCCAGCTCCCAAAGTCGGGGGGCGGGCTACGAGCAGTACTTC.